The T cell receptor beta chain under discussion was sequenced for a study of beta chain features in type 1 diabetes. Across the whole study: The study examined 107,917,701 sorted cells across all samples.

Since all of the isolated RNA was reverse transcribed, expressed TCRB transcripts were what got sequenced. Sequencing was performed with immunoSEQ multiplex PCR; in TCRdb, only in-frame clones are kept and a portion is missing. The sample has about 320,000 clones; around 15% are singletons. The study, taken as a whole, reports: PCR might favor shorter templates, equally in patients and controls. Insertion counts at VDJ junctions were lower in type 1 diabetes patients, who also showed more deletions there.

V lost 7 bases and J lost 4; bases outside the gene matches: 10. Germline V gives CDR1 SNHLY, CDR2 FYNNEI. CDR3 length: 15 residues. Sorting that relied on CD45RO/CCR7/CD25/CD127/CD95/CD27 yielded CD4+ naive, central memory, regulatory and stem cell-like memory cells. This clone showed up just a few times. Antigen specificity is unknown. Sample: central memory CD4+ T cells from blood. The chain is built from TRBV2 and TRBJ1-2, with 9 bases that match TRBD1. The source is a man aged 30 to 45 in good health. The CDR3 is CASIRDRDTFYGYTF. Here the CDR3 DNA reads TGTGCCAGCATAAGGGACAGGGATACATTCTATGGCTACACCTTC.